This TCR beta chain was recorded in a study of response to subunit inactivated influenza vaccine. TCRdb reprocessed the RT-PCR reads via MiXCR and lists one record per CDR3 protein. The data show hundreds of thousands of distinct CDR3 sequences, 10% to 15% seen once. Germline CDR1 is MNHEY and CDR2 is SVGEGT. There are 14 residues in the CDR3. Trimming took off 2 bases at V and 3 bases at J, with 8 bases between the two ends. Sequencing used PBMCs from blood, obtained on the day of vaccination. The chain links TRBV6-2 or TRBV6-3 to TRBJ2-1; D gene ambiguous. The clonotype originates from a man aged 50-59 years who received an inactivated influenza vaccine. CDR3 nucleotide sequence: TGTGCCAGCAGTTACGTACCCGGCTACAATGAGCAGTTCTTC. Residues: CASSYVPGYNEQFF.